This TCR beta chain was captured by sequencing in a study of blood T cell repertoires in COVID-19. Per germline, CDR1 MGHDK and CDR2 SYGVNS. Between the trimmed V and J ends, which lost 2 bases and 3 bases, there was a span of 13 bases. The CDR3 spans 15 residues. Here immunoSEQ multiplex PCR was the method, and the copy in TCRdb shows in-frame clones only, minus some. The table has about 59,000 clones, about 90% seen once. The chain is built from TRBV25-1 and TRBJ1-2; possible D gene TRBD1, 6 bases. The material sequenced was peripheral blood. The TCR was taken from a man older than 75 in a cohort sampled during active COVID-19. The CDR3 spells CASSEKQGKDYGYTF. The CDR3 DNA sequence: TGTGCCAGCAGTGAAAAACAGGGTAAGGACTATGGCTACACCTTC.